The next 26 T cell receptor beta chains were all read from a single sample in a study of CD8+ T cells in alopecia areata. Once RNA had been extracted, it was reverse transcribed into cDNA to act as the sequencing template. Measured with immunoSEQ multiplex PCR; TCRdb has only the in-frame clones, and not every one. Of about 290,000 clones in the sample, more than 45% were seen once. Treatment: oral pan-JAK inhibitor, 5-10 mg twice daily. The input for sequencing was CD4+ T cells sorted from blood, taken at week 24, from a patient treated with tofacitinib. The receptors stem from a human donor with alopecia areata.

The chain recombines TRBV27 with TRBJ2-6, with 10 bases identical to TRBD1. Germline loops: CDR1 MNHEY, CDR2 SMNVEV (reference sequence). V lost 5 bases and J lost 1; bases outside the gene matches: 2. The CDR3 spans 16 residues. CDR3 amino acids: CASSRTGGSGANVLTF. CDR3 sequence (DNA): TGTGCCAGCAGTCGGACAGGGGGATCTGGGGCCAACGTCCTGACTTTC. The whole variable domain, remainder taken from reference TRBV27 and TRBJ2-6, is EAQVTQNPRYLITVTGKKLTVTCSQNMNHEYMSWYRQDPGLGLRQIYYSMNVEVTDKGDVPEGYKVSRKEKRNFPLILESPSPNQTSLYFCASSRTGGSGANVLTFGAGSRLTVL.

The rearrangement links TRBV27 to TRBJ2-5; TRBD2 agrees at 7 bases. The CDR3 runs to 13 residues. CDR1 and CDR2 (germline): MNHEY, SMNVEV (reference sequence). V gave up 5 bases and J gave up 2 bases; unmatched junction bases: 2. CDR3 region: CASSPREQETQYF. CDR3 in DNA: TGTGCCAGCAGTCCGCGGGAGCAAGAGACCCAGTACTTC.

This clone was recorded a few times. CDR3 residues: CASSESGASPLHF. The CDR3 bases are TGTGCCAGCAGTGAATCGGGGGCTTCACCCCTCCACTTT. The chain recombines TRBV25-1 with TRBJ1-6; weak D call: TRBD1 (6 bases). The CDR3 consists of 13 residues. Looked up from germline, CDR1 is MGHDK and CDR2 is SYGVNS. Trimming took off 1 base at V and 9 bases at J, with 7 bases between the two ends.

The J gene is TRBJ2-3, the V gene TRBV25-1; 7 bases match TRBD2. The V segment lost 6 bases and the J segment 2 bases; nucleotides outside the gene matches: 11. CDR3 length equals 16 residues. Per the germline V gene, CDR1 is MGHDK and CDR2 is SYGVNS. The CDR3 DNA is TGTGCCAGCAGGAAAGCGGGGAATCGATACACAGATACGCAGTATTTT. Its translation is CASRKAGNRYTDTQYF.

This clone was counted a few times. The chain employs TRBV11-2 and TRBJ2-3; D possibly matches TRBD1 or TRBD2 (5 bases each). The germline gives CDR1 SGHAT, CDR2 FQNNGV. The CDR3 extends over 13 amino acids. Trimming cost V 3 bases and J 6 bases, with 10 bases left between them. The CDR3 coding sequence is TGTGCCAGCAGCTTGAGAGGGGCGGATACGCAGTATTTT. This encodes CASSLRGADTQYF.

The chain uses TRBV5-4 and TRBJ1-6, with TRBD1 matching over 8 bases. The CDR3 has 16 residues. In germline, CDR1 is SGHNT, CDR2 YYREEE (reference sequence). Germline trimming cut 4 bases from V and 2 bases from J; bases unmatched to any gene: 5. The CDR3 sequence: CASSLLTGAYNSPLHF. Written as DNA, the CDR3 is TGTGCCAGCAGCCTTCTGACAGGGGCCTATAATTCACCCCTCCACTTT.

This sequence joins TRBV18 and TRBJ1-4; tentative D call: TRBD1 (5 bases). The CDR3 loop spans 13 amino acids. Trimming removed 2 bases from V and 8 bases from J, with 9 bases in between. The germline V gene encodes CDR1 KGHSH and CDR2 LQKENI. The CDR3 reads CASSPRGGEKLFF. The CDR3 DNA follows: TGTGCCAGCTCACCAAGGGGAGGCGAAAAACTGTTTTTT.

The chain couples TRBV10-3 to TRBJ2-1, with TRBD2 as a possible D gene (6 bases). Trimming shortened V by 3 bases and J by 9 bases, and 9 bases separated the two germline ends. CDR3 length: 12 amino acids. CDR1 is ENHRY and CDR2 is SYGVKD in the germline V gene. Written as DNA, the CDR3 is TGTGCCATCAGTGAACCGACTAGTGAGCAGTTCTTC. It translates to CAISEPTSEQFF.

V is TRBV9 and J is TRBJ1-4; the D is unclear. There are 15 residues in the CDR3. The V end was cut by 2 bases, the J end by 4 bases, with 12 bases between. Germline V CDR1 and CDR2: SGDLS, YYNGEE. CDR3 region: CASSVSQEINEKLFF. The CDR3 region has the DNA TGTGCCAGCAGCGTTTCCCAGGAGATTAATGAAAAACTGTTTTTT. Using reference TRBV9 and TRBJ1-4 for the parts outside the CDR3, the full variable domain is DSGVTQTPKHLITATGQRVTLRCSPRSGDLSVYWYQQSLDQGLQFLIQYYNGEERAKGNILERFSAQQFPDLHSELNLSSLELGDSALYFCASSVSQEINEKLFFGSGTQLSVL.

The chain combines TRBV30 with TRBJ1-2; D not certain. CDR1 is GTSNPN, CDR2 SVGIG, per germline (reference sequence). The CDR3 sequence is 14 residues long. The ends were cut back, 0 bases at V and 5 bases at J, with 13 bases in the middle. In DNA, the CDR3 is TGTGCCTGGAGTGTAGGGCAGGTGGATTATGGCTACACCTTC. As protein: CAWSVGQVDYGYTF.

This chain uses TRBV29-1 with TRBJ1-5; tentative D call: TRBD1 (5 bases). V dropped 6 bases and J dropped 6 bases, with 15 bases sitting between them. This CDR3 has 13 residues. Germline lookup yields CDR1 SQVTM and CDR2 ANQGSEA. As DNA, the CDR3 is TGCAGCGTAGGCAGGGACCTTGGTCAGCCCCAGCATTTT. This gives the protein CSVGRDLGQPQHF. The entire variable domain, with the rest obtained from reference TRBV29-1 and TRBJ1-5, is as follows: SAVISQKPSRDICQRGTSLTIQCQVDSQVTMMFWYRQQPGQSLTLIATANQGSEATYESGFVIDKFPISRPNLTFSTLTVSNMSPEDSSIYLCSVGRDLGQPQHFGDGTRLSIL.

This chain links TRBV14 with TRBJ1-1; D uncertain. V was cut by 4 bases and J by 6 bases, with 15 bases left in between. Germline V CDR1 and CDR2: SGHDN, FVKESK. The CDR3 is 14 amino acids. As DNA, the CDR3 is TGTGCCAGCAGCCGGGGTCGTTTGGCCGCTGAAGCTTTCTTT. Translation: CASSRGRLAAEAFF.

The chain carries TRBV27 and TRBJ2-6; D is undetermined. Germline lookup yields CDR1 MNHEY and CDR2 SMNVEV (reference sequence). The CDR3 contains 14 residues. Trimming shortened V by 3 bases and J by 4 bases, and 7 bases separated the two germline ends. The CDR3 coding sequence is TGTGCCAGCAGTTTCCGGGCCGGGGCCAACGTCCTGACTTTC. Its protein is CASSFRAGANVLTF.

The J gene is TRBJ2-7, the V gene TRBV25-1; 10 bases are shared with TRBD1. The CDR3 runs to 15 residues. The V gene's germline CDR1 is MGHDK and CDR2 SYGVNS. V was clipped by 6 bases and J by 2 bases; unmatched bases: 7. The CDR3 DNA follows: TGTGCCAGCAGCGCCGGGGACAGGGGTCCCTACGAGCAGTACTTC. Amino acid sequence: CASSAGDRGPYEQYF.

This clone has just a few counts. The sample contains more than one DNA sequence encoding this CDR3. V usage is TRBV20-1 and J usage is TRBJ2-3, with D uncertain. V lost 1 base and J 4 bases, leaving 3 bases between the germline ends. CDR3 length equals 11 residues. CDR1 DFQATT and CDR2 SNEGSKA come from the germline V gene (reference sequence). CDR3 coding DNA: TGCAGTGCTAGAGTGGCAGATACGCAGTATTTT. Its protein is CSARVADTQYF.

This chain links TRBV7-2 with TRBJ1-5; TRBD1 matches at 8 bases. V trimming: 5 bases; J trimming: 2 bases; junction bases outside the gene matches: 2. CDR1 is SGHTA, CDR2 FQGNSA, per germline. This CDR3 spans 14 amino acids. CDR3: CASSPDRGNQPQHF. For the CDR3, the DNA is TGTGCCAGCAGCCCGGACAGGGGCAATCAGCCCCAGCATTTT.

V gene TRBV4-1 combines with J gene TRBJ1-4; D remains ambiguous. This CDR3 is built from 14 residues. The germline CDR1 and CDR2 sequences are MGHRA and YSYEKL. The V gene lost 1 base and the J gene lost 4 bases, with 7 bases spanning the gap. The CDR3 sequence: CASSQAGVNEKLFF. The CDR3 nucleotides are TGCGCCAGCAGCCAAGCAGGAGTTAATGAAAAACTGTTTTTT.

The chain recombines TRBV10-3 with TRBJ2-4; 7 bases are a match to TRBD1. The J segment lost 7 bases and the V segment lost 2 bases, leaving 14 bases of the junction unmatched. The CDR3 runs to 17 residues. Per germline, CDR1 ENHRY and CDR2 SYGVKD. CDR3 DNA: TGTGCCATCAGTGAGGAAGGGACAGAGGCCTCGGGCAACATTCAGTACTTC. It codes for CAISEEGTEASGNIQYF.

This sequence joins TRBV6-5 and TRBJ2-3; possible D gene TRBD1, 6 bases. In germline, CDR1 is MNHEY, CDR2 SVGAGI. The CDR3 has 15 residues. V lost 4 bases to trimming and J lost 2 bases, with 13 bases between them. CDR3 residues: CASSSYREITDTQYF. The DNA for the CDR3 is TGTGCCAGCAGTTCTTACAGGGAAATCACAGATACGCAGTATTTT.

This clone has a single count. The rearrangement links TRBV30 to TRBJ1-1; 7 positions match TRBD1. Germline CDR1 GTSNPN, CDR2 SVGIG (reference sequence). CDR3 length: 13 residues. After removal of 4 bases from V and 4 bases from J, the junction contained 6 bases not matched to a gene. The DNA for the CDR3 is TGTGCCTGGACTAGGGGGCGTCTCACTGAAGCTTTCTTT. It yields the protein CAWTRGRLTEAFF.

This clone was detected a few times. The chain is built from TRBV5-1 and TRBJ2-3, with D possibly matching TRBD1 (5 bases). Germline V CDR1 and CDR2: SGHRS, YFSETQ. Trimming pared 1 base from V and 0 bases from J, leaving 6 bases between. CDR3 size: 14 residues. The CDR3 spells CASSLHRSTDTQYF. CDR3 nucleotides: TGCGCCAGCAGCTTGCACAGGAGCACAGATACGCAGTATTTT.

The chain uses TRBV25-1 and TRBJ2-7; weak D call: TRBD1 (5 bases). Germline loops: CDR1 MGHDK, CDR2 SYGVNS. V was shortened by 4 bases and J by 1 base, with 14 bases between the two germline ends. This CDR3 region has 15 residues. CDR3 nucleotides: TGTGCCAGCAGTGCACAGGTCCTCCCATCCTACGAGCAGTACTTC. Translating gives CASSAQVLPSYEQYF.

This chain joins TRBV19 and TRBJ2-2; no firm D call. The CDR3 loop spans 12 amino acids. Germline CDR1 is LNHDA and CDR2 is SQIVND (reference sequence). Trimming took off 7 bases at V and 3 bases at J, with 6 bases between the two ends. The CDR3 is CASIRDTGELFF. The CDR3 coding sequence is TGTGCCAGTATTAGGGACACCGGGGAGCTGTTTTTT.

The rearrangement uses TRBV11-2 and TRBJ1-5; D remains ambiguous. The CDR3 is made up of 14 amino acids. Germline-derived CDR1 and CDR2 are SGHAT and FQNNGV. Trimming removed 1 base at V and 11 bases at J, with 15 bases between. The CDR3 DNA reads TGTGCCAGCAGCTTAGGGCCCCCGGAGGATGCCCAGCATTTT. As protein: CASSLGPPEDAQHF.

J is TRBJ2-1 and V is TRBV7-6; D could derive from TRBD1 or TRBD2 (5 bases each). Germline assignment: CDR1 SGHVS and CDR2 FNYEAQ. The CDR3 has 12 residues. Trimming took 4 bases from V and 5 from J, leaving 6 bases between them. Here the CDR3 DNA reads TGTGCCAGCAGCTCGGGGCACAATGAGCAGTTCTTC. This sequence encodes CASSSGHNEQFF.

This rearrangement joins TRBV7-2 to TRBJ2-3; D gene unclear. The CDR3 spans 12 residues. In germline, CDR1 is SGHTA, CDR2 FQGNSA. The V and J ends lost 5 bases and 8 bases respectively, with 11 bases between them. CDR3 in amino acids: CASSPLASTQYF. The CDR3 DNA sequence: TGTGCCAGCAGCCCCTTGGCCAGTACGCAGTATTTT.